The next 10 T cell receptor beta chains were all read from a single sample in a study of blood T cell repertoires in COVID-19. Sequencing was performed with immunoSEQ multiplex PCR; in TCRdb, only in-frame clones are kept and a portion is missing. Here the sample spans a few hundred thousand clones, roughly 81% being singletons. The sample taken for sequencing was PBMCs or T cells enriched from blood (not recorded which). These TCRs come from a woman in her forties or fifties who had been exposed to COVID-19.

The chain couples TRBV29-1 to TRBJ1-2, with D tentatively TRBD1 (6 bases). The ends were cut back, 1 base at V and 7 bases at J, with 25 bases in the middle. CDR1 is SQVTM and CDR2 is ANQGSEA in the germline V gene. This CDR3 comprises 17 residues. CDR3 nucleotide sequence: TGCAGCGTTGAAGTCCCCCCGTCCCCTTCCAGGGGCCGTGGCTACACCTTC. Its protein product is CSVEVPPSPSRGRGYTF.

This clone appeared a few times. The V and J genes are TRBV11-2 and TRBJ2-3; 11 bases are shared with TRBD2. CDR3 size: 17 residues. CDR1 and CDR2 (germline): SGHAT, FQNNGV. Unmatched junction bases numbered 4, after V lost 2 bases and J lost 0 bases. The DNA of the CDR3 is TGTGCCAGCAGCTTAAAGAGACTAGCGGGGAGCACAGATACGCAGTATTTT. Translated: CASSLKRLAGSTDTQYF.

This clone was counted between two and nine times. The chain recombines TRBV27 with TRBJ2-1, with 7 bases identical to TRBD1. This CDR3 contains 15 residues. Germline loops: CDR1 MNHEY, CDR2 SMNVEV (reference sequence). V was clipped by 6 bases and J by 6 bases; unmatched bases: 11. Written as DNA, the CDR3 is TGTGCCAGCAGGTTGACAGGGATAGGAATCAATGAGCAGTTCTTC. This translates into CASRLTGIGINEQFF.

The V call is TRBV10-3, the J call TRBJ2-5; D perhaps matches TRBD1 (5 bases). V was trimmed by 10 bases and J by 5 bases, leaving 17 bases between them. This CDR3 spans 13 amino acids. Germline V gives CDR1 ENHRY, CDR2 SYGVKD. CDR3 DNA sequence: TGTGCCACCTGGGGTCAGGGTTCGGAGACCCAGTACTTC. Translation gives CATWGQGSETQYF.

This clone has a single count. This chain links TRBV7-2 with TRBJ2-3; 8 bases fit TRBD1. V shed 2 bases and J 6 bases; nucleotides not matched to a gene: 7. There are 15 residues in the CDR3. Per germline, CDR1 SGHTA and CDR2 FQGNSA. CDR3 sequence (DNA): TGTGCCAGCAGCTTATCGAGCAGGGGGCACGATACGCAGTATTTT. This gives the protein CASSLSSRGHDTQYF.

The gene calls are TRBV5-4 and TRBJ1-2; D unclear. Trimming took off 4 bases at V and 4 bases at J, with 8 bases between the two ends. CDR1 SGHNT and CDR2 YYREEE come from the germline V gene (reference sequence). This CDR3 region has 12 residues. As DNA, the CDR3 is TGTGCCAGCAGCGCGACAAGCTATGGCTACACCTTC. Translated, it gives CASSATSYGYTF.

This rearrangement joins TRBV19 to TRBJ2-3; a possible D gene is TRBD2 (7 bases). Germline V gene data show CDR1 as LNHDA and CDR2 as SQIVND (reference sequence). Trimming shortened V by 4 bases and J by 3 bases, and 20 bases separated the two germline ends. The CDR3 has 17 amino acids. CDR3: CASSSPRGDTYTDTQYF. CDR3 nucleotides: TGTGCCAGTAGTAGCCCTCGGGGGGACACCTATACAGATACGCAGTATTTT.

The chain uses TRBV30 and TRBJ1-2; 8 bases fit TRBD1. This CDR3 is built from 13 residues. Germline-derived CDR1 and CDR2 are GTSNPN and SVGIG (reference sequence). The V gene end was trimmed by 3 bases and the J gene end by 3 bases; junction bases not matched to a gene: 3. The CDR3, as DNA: TGTGCCTGGAGGGACAGGGCATACTATGGCTACACCTTC. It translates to CAWRDRAYYGYTF.

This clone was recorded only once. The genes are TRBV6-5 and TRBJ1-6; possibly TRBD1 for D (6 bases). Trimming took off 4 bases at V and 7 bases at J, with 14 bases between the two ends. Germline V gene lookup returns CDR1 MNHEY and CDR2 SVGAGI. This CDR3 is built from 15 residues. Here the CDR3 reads CASSSGQRANSPLHF. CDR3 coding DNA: TGTGCCAGCAGTTCCGGACAGAGGGCCAATTCACCCCTCCACTTT.

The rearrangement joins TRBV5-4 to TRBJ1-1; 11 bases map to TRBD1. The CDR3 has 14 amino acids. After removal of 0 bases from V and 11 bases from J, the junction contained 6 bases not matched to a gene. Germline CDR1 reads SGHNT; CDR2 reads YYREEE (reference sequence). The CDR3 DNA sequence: TGTGCCAGCAGCTTGGGCCGGGACAGGGGGGAGGCTTTCTTT. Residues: CASSLGRDRGEAFF.